A selection of T cell receptor beta chains follows, all from one sample in a study of T cell repertoires in cytomegalovirus infection. TCRdb passed the reads through MiXCR, listing each CDR3 protein once. The sample has 510,000 or so distinct CDR3 sequences, approximately 25% seen once. Sequenced: PBMCs. All receptors derive from a human donor in good health (CMV status not recorded). Some clones in this sample may be carry-over from other donors' samples. Each CDR3 is given with its conserved first and last residue. A D gene is named only where the DNA matches it firmly. Not all rows give a size; the values are once, few, many and, for expanded clones, a class.

>TRBV11-2|-|TRBJ2-1|few
CASSRLEVSEQFF
TGTGCCAGCAGCAGGCTCGAGGTCAGTGAGCAGTTCTTC
>TRBV6-2/TRBV6-3|TRBD2|TRBJ2-7|-
CASETRTSGRDSASYEQYF
TGTGCCAGTGAAACTCGGACTAGCGGGAGAGATTCGGCGTCCTACGAGCAGTACTTC
>TRBV7-2|TRBD1|TRBJ1-6|many
CASSTGTGHYNSPLHF
TGTGCCAGCAGTACCGGGACAGGCCACTATAATTCACCCCTCCACTTT
>TRBV11-3|-|TRBJ2-2|-
CASSHLRAADTGELFF
TGTGCCAGCAGCCACCTTCGGGCAGCTGACACCGGGGAGCTGTTTTTT
>TRBV6-2/TRBV6-3|TRBD1|TRBJ2-3|-
CASSSQGASTDTQYF
TGTGCCAGCAGTTCGCAGGGGGCGAGCACAGATACGCAGTATTTT
>TRBV20-1|TRBD2|TRBJ2-3|-
CSAGPTSGYTDTQYF
TGCAGTGCTGGTCCGACTAGCGGATACACAGATACGCAGTATTTT
>TRBV20-1|-|TRBJ2-3|few
CSAIGQATDTQYF
TGCAGTGCTATCGGGCAGGCAACAGATACGCAGTATTTT
>TRBV2|TRBD1|TRBJ1-1|few
CASKGTALEAFF
TGTGCCAGCAAAGGGACAGCCCTTGAAGCTTTCTTT
>TRBV19|TRBD2|TRBJ2-1|-
CASSESPTSGPLNEQFF
TGTGCCAGTAGCGAAAGCCCCACTAGCGGGCCTCTCAATGAGCAGTTCTTC
>TRBV9|TRBD1|TRBJ1-5|many
CASSVDPTGGQPQHF
TGTGCCAGCAGCGTCGACCCAACAGGGGGACAGCCCCAGCATTTT
>TRBV6-2/TRBV6-3|-|TRBJ1-5|-
CASSVGGSNKPQHF
TGTGCCAGCAGCGTAGGGGGTAGCAATAAGCCCCAGCATTTT
>TRBV6-2/TRBV6-3|-|TRBJ2-2|-
CASRYLGARVDRTGELFF
TGTGCCAGCAGATATTTAGGGGCGCGCGTCGACAGGACCGGGGAGCTGTTTTTT
>TRBV7-2|TRBD2|TRBJ2-1|few
CASSPLVAGETKGNEQFF
TGTGCCAGCAGCCCCCTCGTAGCGGGAGAGACTAAGGGGAATGAGCAGTTCTTC
>TRBV5-4|TRBD1|TRBJ1-6|-
CASSPGQGRPLHF
TGTGCCAGCAGCCCGGGACAGGGCCGTCCCCTCCACTTT